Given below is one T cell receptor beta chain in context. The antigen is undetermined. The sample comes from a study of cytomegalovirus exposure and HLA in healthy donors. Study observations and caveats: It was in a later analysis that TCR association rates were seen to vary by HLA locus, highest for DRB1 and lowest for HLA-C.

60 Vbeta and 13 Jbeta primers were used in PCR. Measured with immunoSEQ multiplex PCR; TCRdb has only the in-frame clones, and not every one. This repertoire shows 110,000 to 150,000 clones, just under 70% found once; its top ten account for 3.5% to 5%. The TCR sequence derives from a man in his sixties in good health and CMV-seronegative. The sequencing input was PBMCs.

This chain's CDR3 is CASSYEGTVNTEAFF. CDR3 nucleotide sequence: TGTGCCAGCAGTTACGAGGGGACAGTGAACACTGAAGCTTTCTTT. V and J are TRBV6-5 and TRBJ1-1; 7 bases match TRBD1. The CDR3 length is 15 residues. Germline CDR1 and CDR2: MNHEY and SVGAGI. V shed 2 bases, J shed 0 bases, and the junction held 3 bases outside the gene matches.